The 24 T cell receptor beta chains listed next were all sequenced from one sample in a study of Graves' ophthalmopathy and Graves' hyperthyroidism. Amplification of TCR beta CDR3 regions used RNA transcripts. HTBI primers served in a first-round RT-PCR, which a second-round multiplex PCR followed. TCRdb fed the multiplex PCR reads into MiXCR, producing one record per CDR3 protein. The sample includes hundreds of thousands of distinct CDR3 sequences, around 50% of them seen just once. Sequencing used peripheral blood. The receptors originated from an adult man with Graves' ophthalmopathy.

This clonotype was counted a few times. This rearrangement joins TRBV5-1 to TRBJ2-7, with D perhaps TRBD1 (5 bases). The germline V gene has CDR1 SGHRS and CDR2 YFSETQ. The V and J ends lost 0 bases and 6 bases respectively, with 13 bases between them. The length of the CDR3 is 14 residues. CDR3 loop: CASSLAEVGLEQYF. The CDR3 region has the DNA TGCGCCAGCAGCTTGGCTGAGGTGGGGCTCGAGCAGTACTTC.

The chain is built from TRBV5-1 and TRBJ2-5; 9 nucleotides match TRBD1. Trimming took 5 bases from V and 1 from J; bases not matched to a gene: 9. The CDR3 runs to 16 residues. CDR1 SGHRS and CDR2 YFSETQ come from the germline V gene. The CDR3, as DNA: TGCGCCAGCAGTTGGGGACAGGGAAATTTCCAAGAGACCCAGTACTTC. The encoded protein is CASSWGQGNFQETQYF. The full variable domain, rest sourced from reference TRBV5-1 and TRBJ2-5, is KAGVTQTPRYLIKTRGQQVTLSCSPISGHRSVSWYQQTPGQGLQFLFEYFSETQRNKGNFPGRFSGRQFSNSRSEMNVSTLELGDSALYLCASSWGQGNFQETQYFGPGTRLLVL.

The CDR3 DNA reads as TGCGCCAGCAGTCTGACAGAATCCGGTAGCAATCAGCCCCAGCATTTT. Protein product: CASSLTESGSNQPQHF. The genes are TRBV10-2 and TRBJ1-5, with D possibly being TRBD1 (5 bases). Germline CDR1 reads WSHSY; CDR2 reads SAAADI. Trimming pared 5 bases from V and 0 bases from J, leaving 14 bases between. The CDR3 spans 16 residues.

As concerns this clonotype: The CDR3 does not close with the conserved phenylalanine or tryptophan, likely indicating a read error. CDR3 in amino acids: CASSGMDRGVGYTS. As DNA, the CDR3 is TGTGCCAGCAGTGGAATGGACAGGGGGGTTGGCTACACCTCC. The chain employs TRBV9 and TRBJ1-2; TRBD1 agrees at 10 bases. The CDR3 totals 14 residues. V shed 5 bases, J shed 7 bases, and the junction held 8 bases outside the gene matches. Germline CDR1 and CDR2: SGDLS and YYNGEE.

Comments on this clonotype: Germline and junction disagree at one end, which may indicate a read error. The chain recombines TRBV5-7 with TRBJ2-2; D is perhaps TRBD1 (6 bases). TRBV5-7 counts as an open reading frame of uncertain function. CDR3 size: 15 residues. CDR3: CASSLEGDGTGELFF. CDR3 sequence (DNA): TGCGCCAGCAGCTTAGAGGGGGACGGCACCGGGGAGCTGTTTTTT.

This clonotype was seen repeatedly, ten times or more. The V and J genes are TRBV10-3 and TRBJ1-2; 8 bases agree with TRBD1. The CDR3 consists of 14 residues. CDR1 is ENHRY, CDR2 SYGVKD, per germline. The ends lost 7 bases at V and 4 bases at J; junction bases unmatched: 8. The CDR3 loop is CAITDGQGGYGYTF. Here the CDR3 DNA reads TGTGCCATCACGGACGGACAGGGAGGCTATGGCTACACCTTC.

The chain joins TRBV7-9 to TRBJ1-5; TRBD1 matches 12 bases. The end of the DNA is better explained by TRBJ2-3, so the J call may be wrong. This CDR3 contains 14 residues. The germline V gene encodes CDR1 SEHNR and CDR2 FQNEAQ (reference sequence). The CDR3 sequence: CASSGTGGRDTQYF. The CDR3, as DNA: TGTGCCAGCAGCGGGACAGGGGGCAGGGATACGCAGTATTTT.

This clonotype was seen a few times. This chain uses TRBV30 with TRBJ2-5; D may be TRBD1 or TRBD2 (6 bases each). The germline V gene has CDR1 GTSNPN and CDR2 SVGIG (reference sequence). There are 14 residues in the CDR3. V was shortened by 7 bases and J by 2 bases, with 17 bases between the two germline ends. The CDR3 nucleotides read TGTGCCTCCCTCCCAGGAGGGGGACAAGAGACCCAGTACTTC. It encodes CASLPGGGQETQYF.

CDR3 residues: CASSQVADEQYF. CDR3 in DNA: TGCGCCAGCAGCCAAGTCGCGGATGAGCAGTACTTC. The chain carries TRBV4-1 and TRBJ2-7; D is unclear. The CDR3 totals 12 residues. The germline gives CDR1 MGHRA, CDR2 YSYEKL. V was cut by 1 base and J by 7 bases, with 8 bases left in between.

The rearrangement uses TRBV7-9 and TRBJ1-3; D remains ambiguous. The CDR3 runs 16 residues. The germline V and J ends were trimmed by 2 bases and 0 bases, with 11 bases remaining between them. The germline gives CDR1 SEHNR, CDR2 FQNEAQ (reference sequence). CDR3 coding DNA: TGTGCCAGCAGCTTACGTAGGGCAAGCTCTGGAAACACCATATATTTT. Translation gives CASSLRRASSGNTIYF.

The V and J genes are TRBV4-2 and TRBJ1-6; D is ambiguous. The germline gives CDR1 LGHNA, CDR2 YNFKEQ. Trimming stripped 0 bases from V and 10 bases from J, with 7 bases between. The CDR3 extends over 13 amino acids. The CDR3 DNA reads TGTGCCAGCAGCCAAGATAGTAACTCACCCCTCCACTTT. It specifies CASSQDSNSPLHF.

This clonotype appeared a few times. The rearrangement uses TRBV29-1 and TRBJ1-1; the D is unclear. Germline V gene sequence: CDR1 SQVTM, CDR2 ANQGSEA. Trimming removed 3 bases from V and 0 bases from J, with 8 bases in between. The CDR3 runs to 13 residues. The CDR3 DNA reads TGCAGCGTTGATCGAAACATGAACACTGAAGCTTTCTTT. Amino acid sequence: CSVDRNMNTEAFF. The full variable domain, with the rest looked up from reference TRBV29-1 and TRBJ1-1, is SAVISQKPSRDICQRGTSLTIQCQVDSQVTMMFWYRQQPGQSLTLIATANQGSEATYESGFVIDKFPISRPNLTFSTLTVSNMSPEDSSIYLCSVDRNMNTEAFFGQGTRLTVV.

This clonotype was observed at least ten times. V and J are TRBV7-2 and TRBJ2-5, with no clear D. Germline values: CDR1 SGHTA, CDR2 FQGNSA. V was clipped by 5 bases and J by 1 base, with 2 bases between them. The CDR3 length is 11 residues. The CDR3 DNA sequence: TGTGCCAGCAGCGCCCAAGAGACCCAGTACTTC. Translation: CASSAQETQYF.

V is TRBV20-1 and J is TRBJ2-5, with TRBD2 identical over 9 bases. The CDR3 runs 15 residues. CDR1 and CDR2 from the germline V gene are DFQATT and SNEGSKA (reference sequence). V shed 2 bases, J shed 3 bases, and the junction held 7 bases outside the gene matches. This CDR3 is CSARTSGGIEETQYF. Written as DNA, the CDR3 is TGCAGTGCTAGAACCAGCGGGGGGATAGAAGAGACCCAGTACTTC.

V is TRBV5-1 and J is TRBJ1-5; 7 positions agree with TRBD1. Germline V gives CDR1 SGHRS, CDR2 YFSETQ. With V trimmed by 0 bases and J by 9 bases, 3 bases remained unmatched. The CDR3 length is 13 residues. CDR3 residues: CASSLVGGGPQHF. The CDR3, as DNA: TGCGCCAGCAGCTTGGTAGGGGGCGGGCCCCAGCATTTT.

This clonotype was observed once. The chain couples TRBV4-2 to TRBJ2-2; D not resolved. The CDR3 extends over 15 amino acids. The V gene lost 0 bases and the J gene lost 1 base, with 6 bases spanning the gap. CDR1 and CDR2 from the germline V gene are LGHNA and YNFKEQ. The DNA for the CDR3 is TGTGCCAGCAGCCAAGAGGCCCGGAACACCGGGGAGCTGTTTTTT. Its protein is CASSQEARNTGELFF.

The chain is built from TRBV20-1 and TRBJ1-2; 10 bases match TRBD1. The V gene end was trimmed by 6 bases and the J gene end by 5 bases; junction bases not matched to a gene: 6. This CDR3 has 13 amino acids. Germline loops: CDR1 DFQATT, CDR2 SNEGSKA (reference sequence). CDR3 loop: CSAPTGGGYGYTF. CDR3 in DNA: TGCAGTGCCCCGACAGGGGGCGGGTATGGCTACACCTTC.

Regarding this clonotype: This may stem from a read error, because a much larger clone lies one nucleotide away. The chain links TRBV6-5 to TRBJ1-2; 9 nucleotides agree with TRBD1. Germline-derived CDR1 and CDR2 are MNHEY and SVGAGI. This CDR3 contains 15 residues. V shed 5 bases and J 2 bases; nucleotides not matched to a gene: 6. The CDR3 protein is CASSDYGQGNYGYTF. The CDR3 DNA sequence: TGTGCCAGCAGTGATTATGGACAGGGGAACTATGGCTACACCTTC.

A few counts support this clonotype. The CDR3 DNA reads TGTGCCAGCAGCTTCGGACTAGCGGCTAACCAAGAGACCCAGTACTTC. Translated, it gives CASSFGLAANQETQYF. The chain employs TRBV7-8 and TRBJ2-5; 10 positions agree with TRBD2. CDR1 and CDR2 (germline): SGHVS, FQNEAQ. V shed 3 bases, J shed 0 bases, and the junction held 4 bases outside the gene matches. This CDR3 contains 16 residues.

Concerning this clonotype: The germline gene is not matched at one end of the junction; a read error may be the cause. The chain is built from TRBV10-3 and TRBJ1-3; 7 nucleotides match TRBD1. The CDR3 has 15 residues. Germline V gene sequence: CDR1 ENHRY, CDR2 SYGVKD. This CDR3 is CASSYRQGSGNTIYF. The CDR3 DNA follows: TGTGCCAGCAGTTACCGACAGGGCTCTGGAAACACCATATATTTT.

This chain's CDR3 is CASSRGETQFF. The CDR3 DNA reads TGTGCCAGTAGTAGAGGAGAGACCCAGTTCTTC. The chain recombines TRBV19 with TRBJ2-7; no clear D gene. Gene TRBJ2-1 matches the end of the DNA better, so the J call may be wrong. The CDR3 has 11 amino acids. Germline-derived CDR1 and CDR2 are LNHDA and SQIVND (reference sequence).

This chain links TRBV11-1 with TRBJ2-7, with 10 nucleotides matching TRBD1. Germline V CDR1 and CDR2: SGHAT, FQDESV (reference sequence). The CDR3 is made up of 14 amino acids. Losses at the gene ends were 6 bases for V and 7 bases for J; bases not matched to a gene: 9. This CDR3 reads CASRIGQGGGEQYF. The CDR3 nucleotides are TGTGCCAGCAGGATCGGACAGGGGGGGGGGGAGCAGTACTTC.

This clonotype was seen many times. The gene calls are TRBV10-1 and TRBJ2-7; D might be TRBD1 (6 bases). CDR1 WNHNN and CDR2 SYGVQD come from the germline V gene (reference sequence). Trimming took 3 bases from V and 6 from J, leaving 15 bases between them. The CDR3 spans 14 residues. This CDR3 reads CASSEGTSGSEQYF. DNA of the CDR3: TGCGCCAGCAGTGAAGGGACATCCGGGTCCGAGCAGTACTTC.

CDR3 loop: CSGRWAQETQYF. DNA of the CDR3: TGCAGCGGGCGGTGGGCCCAAGAGACCCAGTACTTC. The V gene is TRBV29-1, the J gene TRBJ2-5; D is unclear. From germline, CDR1 is SQVTM and CDR2 ANQGSEA. This CDR3 contains 12 residues. Trimming cost V 7 bases and J 1 base, with 10 bases left between them.